This entry lists 29 T cell receptor beta chains sequenced from one sample in a study of blood T cell repertoires in COVID-19. The repertoire was sequenced with immunoSEQ multiplex PCR; TCRdb's copy has only in-frame clones and lacks some. There are some 87,000 clones in the sample; about 76% occur only once, and roughly 20% lies in the top ten. The specimen was peripheral blood. The receptors originated from a woman older than 75 with active or convalescent COVID-19.

The chain recombines TRBV4-3 with TRBJ2-1, with 9 bases aligning to TRBD1. CDR1 is LGHNA and CDR2 is YSLEER in the germline V gene. The ends lost 0 bases at V and 5 bases at J; junction bases unmatched: 11. The CDR3 length is 18 residues. CDR3 bases: TGCGCCAGCAGCCAAGAATTCAGGGGACAGGGAACCCACAATGAGCAGTTCTTC. Translation: CASSQEFRGQGTHNEQFF.

This clone was seen a handful of times. The chain is built from TRBV30 and TRBJ1-2; D remains unclear. The length of the CDR3 is 9 residues. Per the germline V gene, CDR1 is GTSNPN and CDR2 is SVGIG (reference sequence). Trimming pared 6 bases from V and 7 bases from J, leaving 6 bases between. The CDR3 DNA reads TGTGCCTGCCTACCTGGCTACACCTTC. Translating it yields CACLPGYTF.

This clone has just one count. The chain has TRBV11-3 and TRBJ2-1, with a weak D call TRBD1 (6 bases). This CDR3 has 14 amino acids. Looked up from germline, CDR1 is SGHNT and CDR2 is YENEEA. Between the trimmed V and J ends, which lost 4 bases and 8 bases, there was a span of 15 bases. CDR3 in amino acids: CASSYQGIRDEQFF. The CDR3 nucleotides are TGTGCCAGCAGCTACCAGGGGATAAGGGATGAGCAGTTCTTC. The whole variable domain, filled in from reference TRBV11-3 and TRBJ2-1, reads EAGVVQSPRYKIIEKKQPVAFWCNPISGHNTLYWYLQNLGQGPELLIRYENEEAVDDSQLPKDRFSAERLKGVDSTLKIQPAELGDSAVYLCASSYQGIRDEQFFGPGTRLTVL.

The rearrangement links TRBV30 to TRBJ2-1; no clear D gene. The germline V and J ends were trimmed by 2 bases and 2 bases, with 10 bases remaining between them. Per the germline V gene, CDR1 is GTSNPN and CDR2 is SVGIG (reference sequence). The CDR3 runs 14 residues. The CDR3 DNA reads TGTGCCTGGAGTAAGCGCGCAACCTACAATGAGCAGTTCTTC. Amino acid sequence: CAWSKRATYNEQFF.

This sequence joins TRBV20-1 and TRBJ2-3; D possibly corresponds to TRBD2 (6 bases). This CDR3 spans 16 amino acids. CDR1 is DFQATT and CDR2 is SNEGSKA in the germline V gene (reference sequence). Trimming pared 3 bases from V and 0 bases from J, leaving 16 bases between. CDR3 bases: TGCAGTGCTAGTCCCGGCGGGGCGGATAGCACAGATACGCAGTATTTT. It specifies CSASPGGADSTDTQYF.

V is TRBV5-1 and J is TRBJ2-1; maybe TRBD2 (6 bases). The V end was cut by 3 bases, the J end by 5 bases, with 18 bases between. Germline V gene lookup returns CDR1 SGHRS and CDR2 YFSETQ. CDR3 length: 16 residues. The CDR3 reads CASSSLTGVIDNEQFF. The CDR3, as DNA: TGCGCCAGCAGCTCCCTCACGGGGGTAATCGACAATGAGCAGTTCTTC. The whole variable domain, filled in from reference TRBV5-1 and TRBJ2-1, reads KAGVTQTPRYLIKTRGQQVTLSCSPISGHRSVSWYQQTPGQGLQFLFEYFSETQRNKGNFPGRFSGRQFSNSRSEMNVSTLELGDSALYLCASSSLTGVIDNEQFFGPGTRLTVL.

This chain connects TRBV5-4 to TRBJ1-6; D gene uncertain. This CDR3 has 13 residues. Trimming took off 2 bases at V and 7 bases at J, with 7 bases between the two ends. The germline V gene has CDR1 SGHNT and CDR2 YYREEE (reference sequence). CDR3 DNA sequence: TGTGCCAGCAGCTTAGGCGGAAATTCACCCCTCCACTTT. It translates to CASSLGGNSPLHF.

This clone was counted only a few times. The chain carries TRBV20-1 and TRBJ1-1; 8 bases map to TRBD1. CDR1 is DFQATT and CDR2 is SNEGSKA in the germline V gene (reference sequence). CDR3 size: 11 residues. The trim removed 7 bases at V and 4 bases at J, leaving 2 bases unmatched. The CDR3: CSVDRVTEAFF. The CDR3 nucleotides read TGCAGTGTGGACAGGGTCACTGAAGCTTTCTTT.

The gene calls are TRBV2 and TRBJ1-2; perhaps TRBD1 as D (5 bases). CDR3 length: 16 amino acids. The V end lost 1 base, the J end lost 6 bases, and 18 bases lay between the germline ends. CDR1 SNHLY and CDR2 FYNNEI come from the germline V gene. The CDR3 reads CASSEDQVGGRNGYTF. Here the CDR3 DNA reads TGTGCCAGCAGTGAAGATCAGGTGGGGGGTAGGAATGGCTACACCTTC.

The chain couples TRBV30 to TRBJ1-1; D is ambiguous. Per the germline V gene, CDR1 is GTSNPN and CDR2 is SVGIG (reference sequence). The V gene lost 3 bases and the J gene lost 4 bases, with 12 bases spanning the gap. The CDR3 consists of 13 residues. CDR3 amino acids: CAWSADKGTEAFF. The CDR3 nucleotides read TGTGCCTGGAGCGCAGACAAAGGCACTGAAGCTTTCTTT.

This clone is a singleton in its sample. The genes are TRBV9 and TRBJ1-4, with 7 bases aligning to TRBD1. The V and J ends lost 2 bases and 5 bases, in that order; junction bases with no gene match: 6. CDR3 length: 15 residues. Germline CDR1 is SGDLS and CDR2 is YYNGEE. The CDR3 spells CASSVEGAENEKLFF. CDR3 DNA sequence: TGTGCCAGCAGCGTCGAGGGGGCGGAAAATGAAAAACTGTTTTTT.

This clone is judged medium-sized. The chain joins TRBV27 to TRBJ2-1; TRBD2 matches 12 bases. CDR3 size: 16 residues. V lost 7 bases, J lost 4 bases, and 8 bases stayed unmatched. The germline gives CDR1 MNHEY, CDR2 SMNVEV (reference sequence). The CDR3 region is CASTSTSGGIYNEQFF. CDR3 nucleotide sequence: TGTGCCAGCACCTCAACTAGCGGGGGGATTTACAATGAGCAGTTCTTC.

The chain is built from TRBV5-5 and TRBJ2-7, with D possibly being TRBD2 (6 bases). CDR3 length: 14 residues. Trimming removed 6 bases from V and 4 bases from J, with 17 bases in between. Germline V CDR1 and CDR2: SGHKS, YYEKEE (reference sequence). CDR3 bases: TGTGCCAGCAATCCGGCGGGGCGCACTTACGAGCAGTACTTC. Translated, it gives CASNPAGRTYEQYF.

This clone was detected a few times. This chain connects TRBV15 to TRBJ2-7; the match to TRBD1 covers 8 bases. The ends lost 1 base at V and 3 bases at J; junction bases unmatched: 5. The CDR3 runs to 15 residues. CDR1 LNHNV and CDR2 YYDKDF come from the germline V gene (reference sequence). DNA of the CDR3: TGTGCCACCAGCAGAGCTCAGGGGGCTTTCTACGAGCAGTACTTC. Encoded protein: CATSRAQGAFYEQYF.

The chain recombines TRBV19 with TRBJ2-1, with D perhaps TRBD2 (5 bases). The CDR3 is made up of 16 amino acids. The germline CDR1 and CDR2 sequences are LNHDA and SQIVND (reference sequence). Deletions cut 3 bases from V and 3 bases from J, with 15 bases between. The CDR3 DNA is TGTGCCAGTAGTATGGCCTCGGCGGGCGGCTACAATGAGCAGTTCTTC. Translation: CASSMASAGGYNEQFF.

The J gene is TRBJ2-2, the V gene TRBV3-1 (or the pseudogene TRBV3-2); 8 nucleotides line up with TRBD2. This CDR3 region has 15 residues. The germline CDR1 and CDR2 sequences are LGHDT and YNNKEL (reference sequence). The junction had 9 bases not matched to a gene; V was cut back by 6 bases and J by 6 bases. CDR3 residues: CASSPSGGGAGELFF. CDR3 DNA sequence: TGTGCCAGCAGTCCCAGCGGGGGAGGTGCCGGGGAGCTGTTTTTT.

V and J are TRBV7-8 and TRBJ1-5, with D tentatively TRBD1 (5 bases). This CDR3 has 13 amino acids. Germline V gene sequence: CDR1 SGHVS, CDR2 FQNEAQ. The CDR3 coding sequence is TGTGCGACCCGACAGAGGAATGATCAGCCCCAGCATTTT. It codes for CATRQRNDQPQHF.

This clone was recorded a few times. The chain uses TRBV19 and TRBJ2-3; 7 bases map to TRBD2. Germline CDR1 is LNHDA and CDR2 is SQIVND (reference sequence). The CDR3 has 15 amino acids. The V and J ends lost 5 bases and 4 bases, in that order; junction bases with no gene match: 9. The CDR3 DNA reads TGTGCCAGTAGTCCCAGCGGGGTGGTGGCAGATACGCAGTATTTT. Its translation is CASSPSGVVADTQYF.

This clone was picked up many times. The V and J genes are TRBV28 and TRBJ1-2, with D possibly matching TRBD1 (6 bases). The germline V gene has CDR1 MDHEN and CDR2 SYDVKM. V dropped 8 bases and J dropped 0 bases, with 10 bases sitting between them. This CDR3 has 13 amino acids. CDR3 in DNA: TGTGCCAGCGGGACACCAGCTAACTATGGCTACACCTTC. This sequence encodes CASGTPANYGYTF.

The chain couples TRBV3-1 (or the pseudogene TRBV3-2) to TRBJ2-7; TRBD2 agrees at 9 bases. Looked up from germline, CDR1 is LGHDT and CDR2 is YNNKEL (reference sequence). CDR3 size: 14 residues. V trimming: 4 bases; J trimming: 2 bases; junction bases outside the gene matches: 3. CDR3 DNA sequence: TGTGCCAGCAGCCCTAGCGGGGAGACCTACGAGCAGTACTTC. Translation: CASSPSGETYEQYF.

This chain connects TRBV10-3 to TRBJ2-7, with 11 bases lining up with TRBD2. CDR3 length: 15 amino acids. CDR1 ENHRY and CDR2 SYGVKD come from the germline V gene. J gave up 2 bases and V 4 bases, and 4 bases lay outside the gene matches. CDR3 region: CAISGTSGGTYEQYF. CDR3 in DNA: TGTGCCATCAGTGGAACTAGCGGGGGCACCTACGAGCAGTACTTC.

V and J are TRBV18 and TRBJ1-3; the D is unclear. The CDR3 sequence is 16 residues long. Germline V gives CDR1 KGHSH, CDR2 LQKENI. The ends were cut back, 3 bases at V and 1 base at J, with 13 bases in the middle. The CDR3 protein is CASSPNTESSGNTIYF. The CDR3 region has the DNA TGTGCCAGCTCACCTAATACAGAAAGTTCTGGAAACACCATATATTTT.

The chain uses TRBV13 and TRBJ2-7, with D possibly TRBD1 on 6 matching bases. With 3 bases removed from V and 4 bases from J, the gap between germline ends came to 13 bases. The CDR3 is made up of 14 amino acids. Germline-derived CDR1 and CDR2 are PRHDT and FYEKMQ (reference sequence). This CDR3 is CASSFRTARYEQYF. The CDR3 nucleotides are TGTGCCAGCAGCTTCCGGACAGCTCGATACGAGCAGTACTTC.

This clone has just a few counts. J is TRBJ1-2 and V is TRBV27; TRBD1 might be the D (6 bases). Germline V gives CDR1 MNHEY, CDR2 SMNVEV (reference sequence). The CDR3 has 15 residues. V lost 1 base, J lost 2 bases, and 11 bases lay in between. The CDR3 DNA sequence: TGTGCCAGCAGTTTATATAGAGACAGGAACTATGGCTACACCTTC. Translation gives CASSLYRDRNYGYTF.

The chain recombines TRBV5-5 with TRBJ2-2, with 10 bases that match TRBD2. Germline CDR1 reads SGHKS; CDR2 reads YYEKEE (reference sequence). The CDR3 totals 16 residues. V trimming: 4 bases; J trimming: 4 bases; junction bases outside the gene matches: 7. CDR3 sequence reads: CASSIGLAVVTGELFF. DNA for the CDR3: TGTGCCAGCAGCATAGGACTAGCGGTGGTCACCGGGGAGCTGTTTTTT. Looking up the rest from reference TRBV5-5 and TRBJ2-2 gives the full variable domain: DAGVTQSPTHLIKTRGQQVTLRCSPISGHKSVSWYQQVLGQGPQFIFQYYEKEERGRGNFPDRFSARQFPNYSSELNVNALLLGDSALYLCASSIGLAVVTGELFFGEGSRLTVL.

The gene calls are TRBV2 and TRBJ1-5, with 7 bases aligning to TRBD1. Germline values: CDR1 SNHLY, CDR2 FYNNEI. The trim removed 5 bases at V and 1 base at J, leaving 11 bases unmatched. The CDR3 extends over 17 amino acids. For the CDR3, the DNA is TGTGCCAGCAGTAAAGACCCCCCGGGACAGAGCAATCAGCCCCAGCATTTT. Its protein is CASSKDPPGQSNQPQHF.

This clone was recorded a few times. The rearrangement joins TRBV7-9 to TRBJ1-2; possible D gene TRBD1, 5 bases. With 5 bases removed from V and 8 bases from J, the gap between germline ends came to 27 bases. The CDR3 is 17 residues long. The germline CDR1 and CDR2 sequences are SEHNR and FQNEAQ (reference sequence). The chain's CDR3 is CASSPPSLGRDRRGYTF. For the CDR3, the DNA is TGTGCCAGCAGCCCTCCGTCTCTGGGCAGGGATCGTCGCGGCTACACCTTC.

This chain joins TRBV27 and TRBJ1-1, with D perhaps matching TRBD1 (5 bases). In germline, CDR1 is MNHEY, CDR2 SMNVEV (reference sequence). The CDR3 extends over 12 amino acids. V gave up 8 bases and J gave up 6 bases, with 13 bases separating them. CDR3: CASWGEGPEAFF. CDR3 sequence (DNA): TGTGCCAGCTGGGGGGAGGGACCTGAAGCTTTCTTT.

V gene TRBV6-5 combines with J gene TRBJ1-1; 7 bases line up with TRBD1. V lost 8 bases and J lost 1; bases outside the gene matches: 7. The germline CDR1 and CDR2 sequences are MNHEY and SVGAGI. This CDR3 contains 14 residues. The CDR3 nucleotides are TGTGCCAGCTGCACAGGGGTTTCGAACACTGAAGCTTTCTTT. Protein product: CASCTGVSNTEAFF.